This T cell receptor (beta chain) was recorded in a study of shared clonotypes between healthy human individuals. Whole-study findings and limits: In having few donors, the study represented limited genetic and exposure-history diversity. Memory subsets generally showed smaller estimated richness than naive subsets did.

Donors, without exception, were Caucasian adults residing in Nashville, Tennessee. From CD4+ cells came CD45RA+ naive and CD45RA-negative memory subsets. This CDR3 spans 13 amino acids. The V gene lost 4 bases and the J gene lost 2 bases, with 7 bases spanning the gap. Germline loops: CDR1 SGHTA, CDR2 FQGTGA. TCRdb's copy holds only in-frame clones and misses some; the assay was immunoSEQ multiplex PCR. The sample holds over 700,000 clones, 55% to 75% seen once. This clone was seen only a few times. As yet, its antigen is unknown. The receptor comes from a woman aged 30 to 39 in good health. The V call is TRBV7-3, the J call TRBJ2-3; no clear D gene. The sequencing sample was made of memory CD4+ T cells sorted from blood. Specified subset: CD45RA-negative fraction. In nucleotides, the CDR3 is TGTGCCAGCAGCTCAGTAACCACAGATACGCAGTATTTT. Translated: CASSSVTTDTQYF. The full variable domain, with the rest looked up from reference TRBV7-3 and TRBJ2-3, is GAGVSQTPSNKVTEKGKYVELRCDPISGHTALYWYRQSLGQGPEFLIYFQGTGAADDSGLPNDRFFAVRPEGSVSTLKIQRTERGDSAVYLCASSSVTTDTQYFGPGTRLTVL.